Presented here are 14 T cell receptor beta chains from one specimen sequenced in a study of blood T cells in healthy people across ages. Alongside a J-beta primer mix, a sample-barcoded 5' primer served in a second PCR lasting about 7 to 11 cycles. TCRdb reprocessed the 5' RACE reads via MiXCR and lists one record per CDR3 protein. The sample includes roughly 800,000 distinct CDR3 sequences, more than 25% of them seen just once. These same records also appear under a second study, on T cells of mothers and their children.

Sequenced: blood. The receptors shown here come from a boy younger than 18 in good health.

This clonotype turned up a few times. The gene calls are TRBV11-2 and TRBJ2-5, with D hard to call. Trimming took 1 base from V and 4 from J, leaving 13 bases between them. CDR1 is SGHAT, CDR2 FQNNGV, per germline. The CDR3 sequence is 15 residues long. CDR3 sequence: CASSLGYLTGETQYF. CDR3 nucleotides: TGTGCCAGCAGCTTAGGATACCTAACTGGAGAGACCCAGTACTTC.

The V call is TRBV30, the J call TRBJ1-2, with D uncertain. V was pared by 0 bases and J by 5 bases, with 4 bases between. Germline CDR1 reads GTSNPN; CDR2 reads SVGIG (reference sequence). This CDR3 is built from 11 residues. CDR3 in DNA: TGTGCCTGGAGTGTACTATATGGCTACACCTTC. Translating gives CAWSVLYGYTF.

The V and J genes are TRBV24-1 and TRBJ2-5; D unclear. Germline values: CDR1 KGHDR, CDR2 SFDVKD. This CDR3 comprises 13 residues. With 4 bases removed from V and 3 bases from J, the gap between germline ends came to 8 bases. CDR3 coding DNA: TGTGCCACCAGTGACGGCGAAAAAGAGACCCAGTACTTC. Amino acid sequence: CATSDGEKETQYF.

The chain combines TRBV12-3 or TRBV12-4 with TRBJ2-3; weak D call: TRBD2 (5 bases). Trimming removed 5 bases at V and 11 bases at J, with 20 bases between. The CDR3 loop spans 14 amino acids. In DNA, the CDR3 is TGTGCCAGCAGTCTAAGAGGGAGAACAGATGTGCAGTATTTT. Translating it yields CASSLRGRTDVQYF.

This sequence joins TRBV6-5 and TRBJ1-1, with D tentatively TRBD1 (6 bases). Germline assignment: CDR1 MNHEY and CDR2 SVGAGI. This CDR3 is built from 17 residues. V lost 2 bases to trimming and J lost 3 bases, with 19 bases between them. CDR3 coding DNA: TGTGCCAGCAGTTACGATTATACACAGGGCCGAGACACTGAAGCTTTCTTT. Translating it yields CASSYDYTQGRDTEAFF.

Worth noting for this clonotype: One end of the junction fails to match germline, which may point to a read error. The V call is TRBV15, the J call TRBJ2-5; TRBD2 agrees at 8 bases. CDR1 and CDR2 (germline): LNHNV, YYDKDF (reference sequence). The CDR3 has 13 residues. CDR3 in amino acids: CATSAAVAGTRYF. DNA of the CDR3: TGTGCCACCAGTGCCGCTGTAGCGGGGACCCGGTACTTC.

CDR3 amino acids: CASETGEYRSTDTQYF. The CDR3 nucleotides are TGTGCCAGCGAAACAGGGGAATATCGGAGCACAGATACGCAGTATTTT. This chain uses TRBV10-3 with TRBJ2-3; 7 nucleotides line up with TRBD1. V shed 10 bases and J 0 bases; nucleotides not matched to a gene: 13. CDR1 is ENHRY, CDR2 SYGVKD, per germline. This CDR3 region has 16 residues.

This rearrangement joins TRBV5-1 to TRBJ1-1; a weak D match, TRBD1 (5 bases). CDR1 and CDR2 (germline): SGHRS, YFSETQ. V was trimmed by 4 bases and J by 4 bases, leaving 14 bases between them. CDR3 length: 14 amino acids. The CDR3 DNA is TGCGCCAGCAGCCCCAGGGCCCCCAGCACTGAAGCTTTCTTT. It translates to CASSPRAPSTEAFF.

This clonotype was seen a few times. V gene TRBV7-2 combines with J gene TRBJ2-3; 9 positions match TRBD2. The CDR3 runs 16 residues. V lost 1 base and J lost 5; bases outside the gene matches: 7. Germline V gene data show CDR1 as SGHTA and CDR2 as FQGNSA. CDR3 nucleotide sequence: TGTGCCAGCAGCTTAGGGGCCAGCGGGGGGCGAGATACGCAGTATTTT. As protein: CASSLGASGGRDTQYF.

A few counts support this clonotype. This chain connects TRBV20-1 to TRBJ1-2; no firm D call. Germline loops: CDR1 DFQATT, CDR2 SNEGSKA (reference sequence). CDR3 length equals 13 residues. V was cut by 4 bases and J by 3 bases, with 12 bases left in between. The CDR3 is CSATKPVHYGYTF. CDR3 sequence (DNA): TGCAGTGCTACGAAACCCGTACACTATGGCTACACCTTC.

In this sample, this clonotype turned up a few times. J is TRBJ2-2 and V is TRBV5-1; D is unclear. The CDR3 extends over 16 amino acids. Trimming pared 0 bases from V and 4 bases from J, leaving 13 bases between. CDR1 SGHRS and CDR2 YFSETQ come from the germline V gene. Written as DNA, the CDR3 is TGCGCCAGCAGCTTGGCCGTGGATTCCTTCACCGGGGAGCTGTTTTTT. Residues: CASSLAVDSFTGELFF.

The CDR3 here is CAISERTSGSMADTQYF. The DNA of the CDR3 is TGTGCCATCAGTGAGCGGACTAGCGGGAGTATGGCAGATACGCAGTATTTT. The J gene is TRBJ2-3, the V gene TRBV10-3; 13 nucleotides agree with TRBD2. CDR3 length equals 17 residues. With V trimmed by 2 bases and J by 4 bases, 6 bases remained unmatched. Germline V gene sequence: CDR1 ENHRY, CDR2 SYGVKD.

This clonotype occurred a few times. CDR3 sequence reads: CSARETSGVKTQYF. The CDR3 DNA sequence: TGCAGTGCTAGAGAAACTAGCGGGGTAAAGACCCAGTACTTC. This rearrangement joins TRBV20-1 to TRBJ2-5; 10 nucleotides match TRBD2. The CDR3 runs to 14 residues. Germline CDR1 DFQATT, CDR2 SNEGSKA (reference sequence). Trimming cost V 0 bases and J 6 bases; bases outside gene matches: 4.

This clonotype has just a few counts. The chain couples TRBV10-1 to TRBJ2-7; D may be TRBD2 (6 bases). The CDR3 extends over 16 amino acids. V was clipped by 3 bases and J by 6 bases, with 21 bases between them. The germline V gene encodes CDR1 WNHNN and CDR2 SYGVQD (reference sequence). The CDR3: CASSDGGAPKNSEQYF. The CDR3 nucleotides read TGCGCCAGCAGTGACGGGGGAGCACCGAAGAATAGCGAGCAGTACTTC.